The table lists the clone carrying this T cell receptor (beta chain) with a few counts. The source of the sample is a study of spatial heterogeneity in lung cancer. TCRdb used MiXCR to reprocess the 5' RACE reads, holding one entry per CDR3 protein. The sample records about 100,000 distinct CDR3 sequences, roughly a fifth being singletons. Trimming took 7 bases from V and 2 from J; bases not matched to a gene: 16. In germline, CDR1 is ENHRY, CDR2 SYGVKD. The CDR3 extends over 18 amino acids. Specified time point: blood at routine non-recurrence follow-up after resection. The receptor was isolated from a male donor with early-stage non-small cell lung cancer. The sequenced sample was PBMCs, obtained at follow-up. This rearrangement joins TRBV10-3 to TRBJ2-5; the match to TRBD2 covers 10 bases. The CDR3 here is CAIIPPNPSGSRQETQYF. CDR3 DNA: TGTGCCATCATCCCTCCCAATCCTAGCGGGAGCCGACAAGAGACCCAGTACTTC.